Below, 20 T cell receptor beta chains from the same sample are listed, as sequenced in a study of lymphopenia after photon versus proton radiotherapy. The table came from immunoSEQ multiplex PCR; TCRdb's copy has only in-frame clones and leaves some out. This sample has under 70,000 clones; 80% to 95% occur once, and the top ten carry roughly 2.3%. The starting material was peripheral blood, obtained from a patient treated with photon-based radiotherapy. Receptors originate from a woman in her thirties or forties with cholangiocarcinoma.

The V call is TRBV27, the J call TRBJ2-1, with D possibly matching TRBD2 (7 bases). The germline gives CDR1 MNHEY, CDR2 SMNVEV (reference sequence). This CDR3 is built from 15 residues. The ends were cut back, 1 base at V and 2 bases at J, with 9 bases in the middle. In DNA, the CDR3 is TGTGCCAGCAGTTTATGGGGGGGCGCCTACAATGAGCAGTTCTTC. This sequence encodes CASSLWGGAYNEQFF.

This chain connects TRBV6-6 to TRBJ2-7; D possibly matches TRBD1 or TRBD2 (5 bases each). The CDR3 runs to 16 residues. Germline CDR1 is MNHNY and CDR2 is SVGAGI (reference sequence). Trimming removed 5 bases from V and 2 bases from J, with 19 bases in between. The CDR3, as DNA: TGTGCCAGCAGTACAGCCTCCGGGACGAACACCTACGAGCAGTACTTC. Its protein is CASSTASGTNTYEQYF.

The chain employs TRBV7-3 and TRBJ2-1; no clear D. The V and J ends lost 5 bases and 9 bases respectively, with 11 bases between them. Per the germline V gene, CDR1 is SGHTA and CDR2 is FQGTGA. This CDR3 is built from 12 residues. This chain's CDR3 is CASSPEWGEQFF. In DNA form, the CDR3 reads TGTGCCAGCAGCCCGGAATGGGGTGAGCAGTTCTTC.

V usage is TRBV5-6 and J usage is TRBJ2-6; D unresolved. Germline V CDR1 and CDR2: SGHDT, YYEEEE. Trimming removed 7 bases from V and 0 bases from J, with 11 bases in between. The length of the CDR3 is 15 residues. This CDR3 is CASLTRFSGANVLTF. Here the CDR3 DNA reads TGTGCCAGCCTAACAAGGTTCTCTGGGGCCAACGTCCTGACTTTC.

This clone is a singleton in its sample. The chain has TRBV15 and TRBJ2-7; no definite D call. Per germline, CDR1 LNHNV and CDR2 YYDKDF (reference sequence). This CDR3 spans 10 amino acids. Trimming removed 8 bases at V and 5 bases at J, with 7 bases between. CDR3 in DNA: TGTGCCACCCGCCGGGACGAGCAGTACTTC. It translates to CATRRDEQYF. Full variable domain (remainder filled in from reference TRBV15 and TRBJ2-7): DAMVIQNPRYQVTQFGKPVTLSCSQTLNHNVMYWYQQKSSQAPKLLFHYYDKDFNNEADTPDNFQSRRPNTSFCFLDIRSPGLGDTAMYLCATRRDEQYFGPGTRLTVT.

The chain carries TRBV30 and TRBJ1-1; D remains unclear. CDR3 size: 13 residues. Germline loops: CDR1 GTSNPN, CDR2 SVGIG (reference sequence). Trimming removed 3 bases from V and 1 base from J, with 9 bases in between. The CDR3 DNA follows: TGTGCCTGGAGCCTAAGAGGGAACACTGAAGCTTTCTTT. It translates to CAWSLRGNTEAFF.

This CDR3 is CASSLRGQGNQPQHF. The CDR3, as DNA: TGTGCCAGCAGCTTAAGGGGGCAGGGCAATCAGCCCCAGCATTTT. This sequence joins TRBV7-2 and TRBJ1-5; TRBD1 agrees at 7 bases. V lost 2 bases to trimming and J lost 2 bases; unmatched junction nucleotides: 3. The CDR3 extends over 15 amino acids. Germline V gene lookup returns CDR1 SGHTA and CDR2 FQGNSA.

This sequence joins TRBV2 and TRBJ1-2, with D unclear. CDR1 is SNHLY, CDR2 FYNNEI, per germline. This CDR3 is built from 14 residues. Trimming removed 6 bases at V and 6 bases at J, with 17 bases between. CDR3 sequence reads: CASSARTVWDGYTF. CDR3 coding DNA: TGTGCCAGCAGCGCTAGGACCGTGTGGGATGGCTACACCTTC.

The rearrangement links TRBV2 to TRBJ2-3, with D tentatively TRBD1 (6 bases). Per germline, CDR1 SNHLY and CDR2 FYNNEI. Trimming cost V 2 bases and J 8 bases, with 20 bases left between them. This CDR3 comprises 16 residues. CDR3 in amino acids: CASSELNRVRSTTQYF. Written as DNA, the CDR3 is TGTGCCAGCAGTGAATTGAACAGGGTCAGGTCCACTACGCAGTATTTT.

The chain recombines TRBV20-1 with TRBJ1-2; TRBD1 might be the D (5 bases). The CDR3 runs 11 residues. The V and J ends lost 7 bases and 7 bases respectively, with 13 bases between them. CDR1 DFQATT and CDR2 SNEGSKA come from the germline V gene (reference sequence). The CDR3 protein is CSVHQGSGYTF. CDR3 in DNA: TGCAGTGTTCATCAGGGTTCTGGCTACACCTTC.

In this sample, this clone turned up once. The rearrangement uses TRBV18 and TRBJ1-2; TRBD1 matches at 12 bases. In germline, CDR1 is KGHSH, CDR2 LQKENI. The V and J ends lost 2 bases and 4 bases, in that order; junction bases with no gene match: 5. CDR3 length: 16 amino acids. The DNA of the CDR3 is TGTGCCAGCTCACCAGAGGGACAGGGGGCAGGCTATGGCTACACCTTC. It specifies CASSPEGQGAGYGYTF.

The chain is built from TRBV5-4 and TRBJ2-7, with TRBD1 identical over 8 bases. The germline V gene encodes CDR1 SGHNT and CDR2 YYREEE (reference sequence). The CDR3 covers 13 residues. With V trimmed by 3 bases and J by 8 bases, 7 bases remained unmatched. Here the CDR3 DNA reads TGTGCCAGCAGCTCAGACAGGGGCCCTCAGCAGTACTTC. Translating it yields CASSSDRGPQQYF.

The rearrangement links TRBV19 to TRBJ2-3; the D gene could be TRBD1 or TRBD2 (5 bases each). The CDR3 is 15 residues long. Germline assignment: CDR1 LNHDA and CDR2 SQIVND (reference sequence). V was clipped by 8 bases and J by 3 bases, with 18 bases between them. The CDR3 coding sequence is TGTGCCAGTTCGTTAGGGGAGAGGCTAACAGATACGCAGTATTTT. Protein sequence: CASSLGERLTDTQYF.

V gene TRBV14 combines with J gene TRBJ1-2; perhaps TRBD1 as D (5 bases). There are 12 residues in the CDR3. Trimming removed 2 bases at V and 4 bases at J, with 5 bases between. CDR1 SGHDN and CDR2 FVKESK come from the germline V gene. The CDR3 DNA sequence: TGTGCCAGCAGCCAAAGGGGCTATGGCTACACCTTC. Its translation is CASSQRGYGYTF. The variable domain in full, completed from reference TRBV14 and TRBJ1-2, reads EAGVTQFPSHSVIEKGQTVTLRCDPISGHDNLYWYRRVMGKEIKFLLHFVKESKQDESGMPNNRFLAERTGGTYSTLKVQPAELEDSGVYFCASSQRGYGYTFGSGTRLTVV.

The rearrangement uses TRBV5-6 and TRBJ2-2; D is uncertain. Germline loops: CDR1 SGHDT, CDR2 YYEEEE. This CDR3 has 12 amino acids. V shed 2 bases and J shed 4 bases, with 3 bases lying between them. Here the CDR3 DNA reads TGTGCCAGCAGCTTAGCCACCGGGGAGCTGTTTTTT. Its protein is CASSLATGELFF. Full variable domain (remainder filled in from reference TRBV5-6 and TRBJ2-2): DAGVTQSPTHLIKTRGQQVTLRCSPKSGHDTVSWYQQALGQGPQFIFQYYEEEERQRGNFPDRFSGHQFPNYSSELNVNALLLGDSALYLCASSLATGELFFGEGSRLTVL.

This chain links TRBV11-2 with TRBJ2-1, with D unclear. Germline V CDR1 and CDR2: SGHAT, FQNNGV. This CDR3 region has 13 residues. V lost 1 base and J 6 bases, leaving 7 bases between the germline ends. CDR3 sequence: CASSLGAPNEQFF. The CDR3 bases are TGTGCCAGCAGCTTAGGGGCACCCAATGAGCAGTTCTTC.

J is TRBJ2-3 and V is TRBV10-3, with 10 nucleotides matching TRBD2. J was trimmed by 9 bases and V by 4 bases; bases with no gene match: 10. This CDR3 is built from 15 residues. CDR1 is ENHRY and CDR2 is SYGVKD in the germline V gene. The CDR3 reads CAISGVAGGTETQYF. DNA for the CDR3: TGTGCCATCAGTGGGGTAGCGGGAGGCACCGAAACGCAGTATTTT.

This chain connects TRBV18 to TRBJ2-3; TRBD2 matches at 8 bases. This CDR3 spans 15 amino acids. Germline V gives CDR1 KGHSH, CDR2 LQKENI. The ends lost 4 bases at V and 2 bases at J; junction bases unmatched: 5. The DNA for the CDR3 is TGTGCCAGCTCACTCGGACTAGCTCTCACAGATACGCAGTATTTT. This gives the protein CASSLGLALTDTQYF.

CDR3 residues: CASKGGQTNTEAFF. CDR3 DNA sequence: TGTGCCAGCAAAGGCGGACAGACAAACACTGAAGCTTTCTTT. V usage is TRBV2 and J usage is TRBJ1-1; the D gene is possibly TRBD1 (6 bases). Per germline, CDR1 SNHLY and CDR2 FYNNEI. The CDR3 consists of 14 residues. Trimming took 7 bases from V and 2 from J, leaving 14 bases between them. The full variable domain, in which reference TRBV2 and TRBJ1-1 provide the parts outside the CDR3, is EPEVTQTPSHQVTQMGQEVILRCVPISNHLYFYWYRQILGQKVEFLVSFYNNEISEKSEIFDDQFSVERPDGSNFTLKIRSTKLEDSAMYFCASKGGQTNTEAFFGQGTRLTVV.

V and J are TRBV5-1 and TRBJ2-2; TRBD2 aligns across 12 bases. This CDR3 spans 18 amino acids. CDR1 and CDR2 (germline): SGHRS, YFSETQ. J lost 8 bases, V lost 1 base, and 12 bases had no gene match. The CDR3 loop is CASSLHPTSGRGPGELFF. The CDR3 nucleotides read TGCGCCAGCAGCTTGCACCCGACTAGCGGGAGAGGTCCTGGGGAGCTGTTTTTT.